This paragraph reports one T cell receptor beta chain. V was shortened by 3 bases and J by 4 bases, with 10 bases between the two germline ends. The germline CDR1 and CDR2 sequences are SNHLY and FYNNEI. This CDR3 comprises 14 residues. The record originates from a study of cytomegalovirus exposure and HLA in healthy donors. Primers: 60 Vbeta forward and 13 Jbeta reverse. Clones were sequenced by immunoSEQ multiplex PCR, and TCRdb holds only the in-frame ones, with some missing. The sample includes around 160,000 clones, around 73% seen only once; the top ten take about 1.5%. The sequence came from a male donor in good health and CMV-seronegative. Sequenced material: PBMCs. The rearrangement joins TRBV2 to TRBJ2-1, with D unclear. The CDR3 bases are TGTGCCAGCAGTGATTTATCCGGTTACAATGAGCAGTTCTTC. It encodes CASSDLSGYNEQFF.